Listed below are T cell receptor beta chains from one sample, sequenced in a study of blood T cell repertoires in COVID-19. TCRdb keeps only in-frame clones here, not all; method: immunoSEQ multiplex PCR. The sample gives about 39,000 clones, 75% to 90% of which show up once; 3.5% to 5% is in the top ten. The sequenced sample was peripheral blood. Receptors were obtained from a man in his fifties or sixties with acute or convalescent COVID-19. The CDR3 runs from the conserved cysteine through the conserved F or W. The D gene is left open where the match is weak. Clone size appears in some rows only: once, few, many, or a class for an expanded clone.

>TRBV5-6|TRBJ2-3|.|TRBD2
TGTGCCAGCAGCCTAACTAGCGGGGCTAGCACAGATACGCAGTATTTT
CASSLTSGASTDTQYF
>TRBV7-3|TRBJ2-5|.|TRBD2
TGTGCCAGCAGCTTAACGCGGACTAGCGGGGCTGAGACCCAGTACTTC
CASSLTRTSGAETQYF
>TRBV5-1|TRBJ2-3|.|.
TGCGCCAGCAGCCTGCTGGCCAGGGCGATCGATACGCAGTATTTT
CASSLLARAIDTQYF
>TRBV28|TRBJ2-7|.|.
TGTGCCAGCAGCCTATCCTCGGCAGGAATCCACGAGCAGTACTTC
CASSLSSAGIHEQYF
>TRBV18|TRBJ2-5|few|.
TGTGCCAGCTCACCCGGGAGCGCCCAAGAGACCCAGTACTTC
CASSPGSAQETQYF
>TRBV19|TRBJ2-7|.|TRBD1
TGTGCCAGTAGTATACCTCGGACAGGGGGCTCCTACGAGCAGTACTTC
CASSIPRTGGSYEQYF
>TRBV6-5|TRBJ1-1|.|.
TGTGCCAGCAGCTATTGGGGGGGCCTTGCTTTCTTT
CASSYWGGLAFF
>TRBV29-1|TRBJ1-2|.|.
TGCAGCGTTGAAGATCTTCTCACGGACATCACCCCTTTTGGCTATGGCTACACCTTC
CSVEDLLTDITPFGYGYTF
>TRBV4-2|TRBJ2-2|.|TRBD2
TGTGCCAGCAGCCAAGATCGAGATAGCGGGAAGTTTTGGGGGGAGCTGTTTTTT
CASSQDRDSGKFWGELFF
>TRBV29-1|TRBJ1-5|.|TRBD1
TGCAGCGTAAGAACAGGGGACCAGCCCCAGCATTTT
CSVRTGDQPQHF
>TRBV27|TRBJ2-5|.|TRBD2
TGTGCCAGCAGCTCACTCAGGACTAGCGGGAGGAGAGAGACCCAGTACTTC
CASSSLRTSGRRETQYF
>TRBV5-1|TRBJ2-2|.|TRBD1
TGCGCCAGCGCCGCCGGGACAGGGAACACCGGGGAGCTGTTTTTT
CASAAGTGNTGELFF
>TRBV4-3|TRBJ2-2|.|.
TGCGCCAGCAGCCAAGGACACCTGAACACCGGGGAGCTGTTTTTT
CASSQGHLNTGELFF
>TRBV7-3|TRBJ2-7|.|TRBD1
TGTGCCAGCAGCTTACGTGGGACAGGGGGCTACGAGCAGTACTTC
CASSLRGTGGYEQYF
>TRBV19|TRBJ2-7|.|.
TGTGCCAGTAGTATAGGACGAGGATACGAGCAGTACTTC
CASSIGRGYEQYF
>TRBV19|TRBJ2-3|.|TRBD2
TGTGCCAGTAGTATAGGGCCTAGCGGGAGGTGGACAGATACGCAGTATTTT
CASSIGPSGRWTDTQYF
>TRBV7-8|TRBJ1-4|.|TRBD1
TGTGCCAGCAGCTGGGGGGGGACAGGGACCGAAAAACTGTTTTTT
CASSWGGTGTEKLFF
>TRBV15|TRBJ2-3|.|.
TGTGCCACCAGCAGAGATGGCGGGCGCCTGCGGGACCTCACAGATACGCAGTATTTT
CATSRDGGRLRDLTDTQYF
>TRBV28|TRBJ1-4|.|TRBD1
TGTGCCAGCACCCTTACAGGGGGGGCTGAAAAACTGTTTTTT
CASTLTGGAEKLFF
>TRBV7-2|TRBJ1-5|.|TRBD1
TGTGCCAGCAGTACAGGGGCCCTGCCCCAGCATTTT
CASSTGALPQHF
>TRBV28|TRBJ2-2|few|.
TGTGCCAGCAGCTCCGGGACACCTGCGTGGGCCGGGGAGCTGTTTTTT
CASSSGTPAWAGELFF
>TRBV29-1|TRBJ1-2|once|TRBD1
TGCAGCGTTGCAGGGGGCGTCAACTATGGCTACACCTTC
CSVAGGVNYGYTF
>TRBV28|TRBJ1-3|.|.
TGTGCCAGCAGTTTGCCGGGAGAGACCTCTGGAAACACCATATATTTT
CASSLPGETSGNTIYF
>TRBV6-5|TRBJ2-1|.|TRBD1
TGTGCCATCCGGGACAGGGGAAGGGCTGAGCAGTTCTTC
CAIRDRGRAEQFF
>TRBV3-1/TRBV3-2|TRBJ1-3|.|.
TGTGCCAGCAGCCAAGAGCGGGCCAACCACTCTGGAAACACCATATATTTT
CASSQERANHSGNTIYF
>TRBV9|TRBJ2-3|.|.
TGTGCCAGCAGCGTAGTGACAGGGACTGGAACAGATACGCAGTATTTT
CASSVVTGTGTDTQYF
>TRBV4-3|TRBJ2-3|once|TRBD2
TGCGCCAGCAGCCTCGTAGCGGGGACCTTAGATACGCAGTATTTT
CASSLVAGTLDTQYF
>TRBV3-1/TRBV3-2|TRBJ1-2|.|TRBD1
TGTGCCAGCAGAGCGGGAGGGACAGGGAGGTATGGCTACACCTTC
CASRAGGTGRYGYTF
>TRBV28|TRBJ1-2|.|TRBD1
TGTGCCAGCAGCCTGGGACAGTCCTATGGCTACACCTTC
CASSLGQSYGYTF
>TRBV4-1|TRBJ1-4|.|.
TGCGCCAGCAGCCAAGAAGGCAGGGGCACTGGAAAACTGTTTTTT
CASSQEGRGTGKLFF
>TRBV3-1/TRBV3-2|TRBJ2-7|.|.
TGTGCCAGCAGCCAAATAGGAGGGGACGAGCAGTACTTC
CASSQIGGDEQYF
>TRBV2|TRBJ2-5|.|.
TGTGCCAGCAGTGTTACTCAGGGGACCCAGTACTTC
CASSVTQGTQYF
>TRBV5-1|TRBJ1-1|.|.
TGCGCCAGCAGCCCCAACCTCCAGGGGAATACTGAAGCTTTCTTT
CASSPNLQGNTEAFF
>TRBV5-6|TRBJ1-1|once|.
TGTGCCAGCAGCTGGCCGCGGGCTAACACTGAAGCTTTCTTT
CASSWPRANTEAFF
>TRBV10-1|TRBJ2-7|few|TRBD1
TGCGCCAGCCCGAGTCGGGGACAGAGCTCCTACGAGCAGTACTTC
CASPSRGQSSYEQYF
>TRBV6-5|TRBJ1-5|.|.
TGTGCCAGCAGCATCAATCAGGGAGGCGGTCAGCCCCAGCATTTT
CASSINQGGGQPQHF
>TRBV18|TRBJ2-3|.|.
TGTGCCAGCTCACTCTGGTCGGGCACAGATACGCAGTATTTT
CASSLWSGTDTQYF
>TRBV5-1|TRBJ1-1|once|.
TGCGCCAGCAGCTTGGACCCGGGTGGGACTGAAGCTTTCTTT
CASSLDPGGTEAFF
>TRBV11-2|TRBJ2-7|.|TRBD1
TGTGCCAGCAGCTTAGTACGTGATCCTAAGACAGGGGGATACGAGCAGTACTTC
CASSLVRDPKTGGYEQYF
>TRBV15|TRBJ1-5|once|.
TGTGCCACCAGCAGAGTAGGGACACCGATCGGAGAGCCCCAGCATTTT
CATSRVGTPIGEPQHF
>TRBV10-3|TRBJ2-1|.|TRBD2
TGTGCCACCGGGGACTACTACAATGAGCAGTTCTTC
CATGDYYNEQFF
>TRBV28|TRBJ1-1|.|.
TGTGCCAGCAGTTACGGGACAAAGAACACTGAAGCTTTCTTT
CASSYGTKNTEAFF
>TRBV27|TRBJ1-6|.|.
TGTGCCAGCAGTCCCATCACGGGTCCGGTTAATTCACCCCTCCACTTT
CASSPITGPVNSPLHF
>TRBV7-3|TRBJ2-3|.|TRBD2
TGTGCCAGTAAACGGGGGGAGAACACAGATACGCAGTATTTT
CASKRGENTDTQYF
>TRBV12-3/TRBV12-4|TRBJ1-1|.|.
TGTGCCAGCAGTACACCTTCCAGGGTAGCCCGCTTCTTT
CASSTPSRVARFF
>TRBV5-4|TRBJ1-2|.|.
TGTGCCAGCAGCCCCACAGGCCAGGGTAACTATGGCTACACCTTC
CASSPTGQGNYGYTF
>TRBV9|TRBJ2-1|.|TRBD2
TGTGCCAGCAGCGTAGTTAGCGGGGGGGCCAATGAGCAGTTCTTC
CASSVVSGGANEQFF
>TRBV7-8|TRBJ2-7|few|.
TGTGCCAGCAGCTTAGAAGAGGGATACCTCTACGAGCAGTACTTC
CASSLEEGYLYEQYF
>TRBV27|TRBJ1-2|.|TRBD1
TGTGCCAGCAGTAGAAACCGGGACAGAGGGATGGGCTACACCTTC
CASSRNRDRGMGYTF